This T cell receptor beta chain was captured in a study of cytomegalovirus exposure and HLA in healthy donors (TCRdb year 2017). Background for the entire study: According to a later analysis, the 120 validation repertoires were produced on the same platform as the 600 to 850 repertoires of the first cohort. The aim of the study was to test whether cataloging public T cell receptors could identify signatures of past pathogen exposure. A separate validation cohort of 90 to 150 different subjects was used in addition to the approximately 640-subject first cohort. To predict cytomegalovirus infection status, the study combined high-throughput TCR immunosequencing, statistical association of individual TCRs with disease status, and machine learning. Results and caveats for the whole study, not just this receptor: While some public TCRs were present in many individuals, most TCR sequences turned up only very rarely across donors. A few of the identified cytomegalovirus-associated TCR beta chains were confirmed in vitro to be specific for cytomegalovirus antigens. Cytomegalovirus status was reported to be diagnosed by the classifier with high specificity and sensitivity in both the original and validation cohorts. In a later analysis, TCRs clustered in the first cohort were found to also tend to co-occur in the roughly 120 validation repertoires, with 94% of cluster scores above 0. In the study, around 150 TCR beta chains were listed as associated with cytomegalovirus. All 120 repertoires were used to score co-occurrence in the validation cohort in a later analysis, because that analysis had no HLA typing for the cohort. It was suggested by the authors that the approach could potentially be generalized to other disease states and immunological phenotypes.

The CDR3 measures 14 amino acids from cysteine to phenylalanine. Only the CDR3 part of the read is kept: 42 bases, read in frame from the first base. Via the germline V gene, CDR1 is MNHNS and CDR2 SASEGT. The V end gives up 5 bases and the J end 5 bases, leaving 5 bases in the junction not matched to a gene. Of note for this clone: Its binding antigen is unknown. Base qualities are missing; no much larger clone stands one base away.

Separate from the roughly 630-subject first cohort, the validation cohort of 120 subjects was the group to which the donors belonged. Library generation was performed with the immunoSEQ multiplex PCR assay. For the original study's pipeline: A statistical classification framework was built for diagnosing cytomegalovirus status from the catalog of TCR beta chain sequences. The source is immuneACCESS, and TCRdb retained only in-frame sequences with V and J called. Part of the clones is not carried over; for the studies checked, unresolved V genes explain less than half of this, and the remainder is unexplained. V and J calls and clone size are those listed in that table; D and trimming were worked out from the DNA. The sample profile shows fewer than 85,000 clones; roughly 96% of them were found once. The top ten clones comprise approximately 1.3% of the sample.

The V and J genes are TRBV6-1 and TRBJ2-1, with 8 middle bases fitting TRBD2. This sequence originates from a woman aged 18-29 years in good health and CMV-seronegative. Sequenced input: PBMCs. Read as DNA, the sequence is TGTGCCAGCAGTTTAGCGGGAACTAACAATGAGCAGTTCTTC. This encodes CASSLAGTNNEQFF.